This TCR beta chain was profiled in a study of tumor and adjacent non-tumor tissue in lung cancer listed by TCRdb under 2018. A note on the overall study: By cancer type, the cohort comprised eleven to twelve adenocarcinoma patients, 2 squamous cell carcinoma patients and 1 small cell lung cancer patient. TCRbeta CDR3 sequencing was performed on under 35 paired specimens, with one tumor sample and one normal lung sample collected per patient. Bulk TCRbeta repertoires were compared between lung tumor tissue and matched distant non-tumor lung tissue obtained from about 16 lung cancer patients. The roughly 15 patients were aged about 31 to 85 years, included about ten men and 5 women, and had TNM stage I to III disease. In total, sequencing yielded approximately 130,000,000 productive TCRbeta reads, which works out to an average of about 4 million reads per sample.

This clonotype was detected ten times or more. It lacks a known antigen. Base qualities are missing; no much larger clone stands one base away. What the authors observed across the whole study: TCR diversity was significantly higher in younger patients, and greater tumor TCR diversity was associated with shorter overall survival and shorter disease-free survival. The methods do not name the sequencing platform or mention unique molecular identifiers. Peripheral blood was not sequenced, so blood TCRbeta repertoires were not examined in the lung cancer patients of the study. Only roughly 16 patients were included in the cohort, and the need for larger samples and more detailed clinical data was noted by the authors. Significantly higher TCR diversity (inverse Simpson) was observed in tumor tissue than in normal lung tissue (roughly 390 vs 170, P = 0.0075, Mann-Whitney U test). The top 100 clones made up a significantly larger cumulative share of the repertoire in normal lung than in tumor tissue.

RNA was extracted from bulk unsorted tissue and checked for quality with a NanoDrop ND-1000 and an Agilent 2100. Newly diagnosed lung cancer patients without prior chemotherapy who had been admitted for thoracic surgery in China between August and November 2014 were enrolled as donors. Patients who had received previous radiotherapy or chemotherapy, or who had another concurrent cancer, were excluded from the study. Surgical tissue pieces of 1-2 cm3 were preserved in RNAlater solution and were kept at -80 degrees C until use. The library was generated by multiplex PCR. The instrument was an Illumina HiSeq 2500. TCRbeta libraries were constructed through three rounds of nested PCR with primers (Table S4) according to protocols modified from ARM-PCR. Before sequencing, PCR products of 200-500 bp were cut from the gel and purified using the QIAquick gel extraction kit. As for the authors' bioinformatics: Trimmomatic was used to clean the reads, FLASH merged the cleaned reads into complete CDR3 sequences, and MiTCR assigned the sequences to V(D)J germline segments. Clonal diversity was computed as the inverse Simpson's index with VDJtools. In-frame sequences without a premature stop codon were defined as productive reads. TCRdb trimmed public reads at Q25 via fastp, called clones via MiXCR and kept in-frame beta chains. One record per CDR3 amino acid sequence lists the most common genes and DNA. The V and J calls and clone size come from TCRdb's table, not from the authors' own analysis. Across this sample there are fewer than 85,000 distinct CDR3 sequences, with 55% to 85% seen only once. The top ten clonotypes cover approximately 28% of the sample.

The CDR3 contains 14 residues, cysteine and phenylalanine counted. Just the 42-base CDR3 DNA is kept, in frame starting at base 1. V loses 4 bases at its end and J loses 7 bases; junction bases beyond the gene matches: 5. CDR1 MNHNY and CDR2 SVGAGI were looked up in the germline V gene (reference sequence). The sequenced material came from lung tumor tissue. The rearranged segments are TRBV6-6 and TRBJ1-4; TRBD1 agrees with 8 junctional bases. The clonotype comes from a man aged 55 to 70 with non-small cell lung cancer. At the DNA level, the sequence is TGTGCCAGCAGTTCCAGGGGGCAGCTTGAAAAACTGTTTTTT. It specifies CASSSRGQLEKLFF.